This is a list of T cell receptor beta chains from one sample in a study of cytomegalovirus exposure and HLA in healthy donors. Clones were sequenced by immunoSEQ multiplex PCR, and TCRdb holds only the in-frame ones, with some missing. The sample lists 40,000 or so clones; about 74% were seen once. The sequenced material came from PBMCs. The receptors shown here come from a man under 40 in good health and CMV-seronegative. CDR3s include the opening cysteine and the closing phenylalanine or tryptophan. D genes are given only for firm matches. The size of a clone is reported for some rows only, either as once, few or many, or as a class for expanded clones.

V: TRBV6-1; size: NA; J: TRBJ1-4; D: NA; DNA: TGTGCCAGCAGTGTCGGGGTACGGGAAAAACTGTTTTTT; CDR3: CASSVGVREKLFF
V: TRBV6-5; size: few; J: TRBJ1-1; D: TRBD1; DNA: TGTGCCAGCAGTTACCACAGGGGTGAAGCTTTCTTT; CDR3: CASSYHRGEAFF
V: TRBV1; size: NA; J: TRBJ2-3; D: NA; DNA: TGCACCAGCAGCTATAGAGGCGGGGGGGCGGCTACGACTAGCACAGATACGCAGTATTTT; CDR3: CTSSYRGGGAATTSTDTQYF
V: TRBV7-2; size: NA; J: TRBJ1-2; D: TRBD1; DNA: TGTGCCAGCAGCCCGGGCGGCTGGGCAGGGGGCTTTGGCTACACCTTC; CDR3: CASSPGGWAGGFGYTF
V: TRBV6-5; size: NA; J: TRBJ2-3; D: TRBD1; DNA: TGTGCCAGCAGTACGGACAGGGACTCTGCAGATACGCAGTATTTT; CDR3: CASSTDRDSADTQYF
V: TRBV28; size: NA; J: TRBJ2-1; D: NA; DNA: TGTGCCAGCAGTTGGGGAGCCTACAATGAGCAGTTCTTC; CDR3: CASSWGAYNEQFF
V: TRBV5-1; size: once; J: TRBJ2-1; D: NA; DNA: TGCGCCAGCAGCTTGGGGACCTTTGGCGGGGAGGTGGAGCAGTTCTTC; CDR3: CASSLGTFGGEVEQFF
V: TRBV6-6; size: NA; J: TRBJ2-7; D: NA; DNA: TGTGCCAGCGAGGAGGGGGCTAGCTCCTACGAGCAGTACTTC; CDR3: CASEEGASSYEQYF
V: TRBV7-2; size: NA; J: TRBJ1-1; D: NA; DNA: TGTGCCAGCAGCCCCCTCCGGGGCACTGAAGCTTTCTTT; CDR3: CASSPLRGTEAFF
V: TRBV2; size: NA; J: TRBJ1-4; D: TRBD1; DNA: TGTGCCAGCAGTCGGAACAGGGGGCTGGCTAATGAAAAACTGTTTTTT; CDR3: CASSRNRGLANEKLFF
V: TRBV10-3; size: NA; J: TRBJ2-1; D: TRBD2; DNA: TGTGCCATCAGTGAGTCTGCGGCTAGCGGGGACAACAATGAGCAGTTCTTC; CDR3: CAISESAASGDNNEQFF
V: TRBV11-1; size: NA; J: TRBJ2-7; D: TRBD2; DNA: TGTGCCAGCAGCTTAGTGGGGGGGAAGATTTACGAGCAGTACTTC; CDR3: CASSLVGGKIYEQYF
V: TRBV6-5; size: NA; J: TRBJ2-5; D: TRBD2; DNA: TGTGCCAGCAGTTACTATGGACGGGAGGAGGAGACCCAGTACTTC; CDR3: CASSYYGREEETQYF